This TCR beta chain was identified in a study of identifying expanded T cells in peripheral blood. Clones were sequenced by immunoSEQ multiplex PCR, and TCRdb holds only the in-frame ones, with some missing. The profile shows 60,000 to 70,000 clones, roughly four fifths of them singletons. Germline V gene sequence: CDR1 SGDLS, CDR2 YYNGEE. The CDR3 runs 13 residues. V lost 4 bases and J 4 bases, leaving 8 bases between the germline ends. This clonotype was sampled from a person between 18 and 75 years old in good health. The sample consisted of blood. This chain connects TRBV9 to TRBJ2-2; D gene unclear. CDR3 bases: TGTGCCAGCAGCACAGTCTTCACCGGGGAGCTGTTTTTT. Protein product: CASSTVFTGELFF.